This T cell receptor beta chain was obtained from a study of T cell clones after liver transplantation. CDR1 is KGHSH, CDR2 LQKENI, per germline. This CDR3 is 15 amino acids long. V lost 3 bases and J lost 5, with 16 bases in between. This clone was recorded only once. Using immunoSEQ multiplex PCR, the repertoire was profiled, and TCRdb retains in-frame clones only, with some absent. The table has tens of thousands of clones, 70% to 75% seen once; the top ten hold 15%. The source material was CD4+ T cells from blood, sampled before liver transplant. This receptor was taken from a human donor who received a liver transplant. The chain couples TRBV18 to TRBJ1-1, with D perhaps TRBD1 (6 bases). CDR3 region: CASSPTGKMETEAFF. The CDR3 region has the DNA TGTGCCAGCTCACCTACAGGGAAGATGGAGACTGAAGCTTTCTTT.